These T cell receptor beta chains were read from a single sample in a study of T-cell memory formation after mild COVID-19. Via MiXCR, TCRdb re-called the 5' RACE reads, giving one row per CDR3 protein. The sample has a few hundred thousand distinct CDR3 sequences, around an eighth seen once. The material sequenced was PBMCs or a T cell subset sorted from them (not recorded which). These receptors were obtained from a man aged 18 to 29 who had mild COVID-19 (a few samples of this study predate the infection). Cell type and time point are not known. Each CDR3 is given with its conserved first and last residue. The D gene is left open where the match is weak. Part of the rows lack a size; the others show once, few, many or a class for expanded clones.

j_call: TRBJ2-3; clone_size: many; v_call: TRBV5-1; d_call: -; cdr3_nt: TGCGCCAGCAGCTCCAACAGGGCCTTGGGGGATACGCAGTATTTT; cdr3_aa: CASSSNRALGDTQYF
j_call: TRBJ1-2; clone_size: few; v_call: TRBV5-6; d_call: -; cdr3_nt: TGTGCCAGCGGGTCGTGGGGTGGCTACACCTTC; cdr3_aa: CASGSWGGYTF
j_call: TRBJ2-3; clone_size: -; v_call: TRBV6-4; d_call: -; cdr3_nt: TGTGCCAGCAGTGACCAGAGCACAGATACGCAGTATTTT; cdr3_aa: CASSDQSTDTQYF
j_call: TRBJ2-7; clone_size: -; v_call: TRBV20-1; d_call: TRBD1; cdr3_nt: TGCAGTGCTAGCCAGAAGACAGGAGCCAGGGGGTACGAGCAGTACTTC; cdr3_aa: CSASQKTGARGYEQYF
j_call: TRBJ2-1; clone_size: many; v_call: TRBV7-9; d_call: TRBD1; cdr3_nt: TGTGCCAGCAGCCGCGGGACAGGGCATGAGCAGTTCTTC; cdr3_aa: CASSRGTGHEQFF
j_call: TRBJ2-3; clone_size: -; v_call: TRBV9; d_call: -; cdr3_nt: TGTGCCAGCAGCGCCGGGGCAACTAGCACAGATACGCAGTATTTT; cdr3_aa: CASSAGATSTDTQYF
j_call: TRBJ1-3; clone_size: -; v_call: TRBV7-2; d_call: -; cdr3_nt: TGTGCCAGCAGCCCCGGACGACCCCTCTCTGGAAACACCATATATTTT; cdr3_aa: CASSPGRPLSGNTIYF
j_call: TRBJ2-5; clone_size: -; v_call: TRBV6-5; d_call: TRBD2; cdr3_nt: TGTGCCACCTTTAGCGGGAACCAAGAGACCCAGTACTTC; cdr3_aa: CATFSGNQETQYF
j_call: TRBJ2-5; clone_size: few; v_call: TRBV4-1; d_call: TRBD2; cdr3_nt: TGCGCCAGCAGCCTACCGACCGGGACTAGCGGCGCCGGGGCCCAGTACTTC; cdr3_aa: CASSLPTGTSGAGAQYF
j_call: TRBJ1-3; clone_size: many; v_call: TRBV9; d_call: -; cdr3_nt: TGTGCCAGCGGGTTGCGAAACACCATATATTTT; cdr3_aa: CASGLRNTIYF
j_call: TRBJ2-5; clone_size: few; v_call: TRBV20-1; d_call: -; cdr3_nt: TGCAGTGCTACCACCTCTTACCGGGAGACCCAGTACTTC; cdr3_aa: CSATTSYRETQYF
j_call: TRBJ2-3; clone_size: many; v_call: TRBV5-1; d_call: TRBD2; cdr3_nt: TGCGCCAGCAACGAGCGGGGGCCCGCCACAGATACGCAGTATTTT; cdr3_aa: CASNERGPATDTQYF
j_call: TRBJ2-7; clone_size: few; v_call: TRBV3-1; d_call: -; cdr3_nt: TGTGCCAGCAGCCAAGAGTTCCCCTACTTCTCCTACGAGCAGTACTTC; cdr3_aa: CASSQEFPYFSYEQYF
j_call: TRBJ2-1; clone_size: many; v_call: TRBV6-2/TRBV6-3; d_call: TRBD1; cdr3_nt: TGTGCCAGCAGTTACCGGACAGGGAAGGCTGAGCAGTTCTTC; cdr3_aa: CASSYRTGKAEQFF
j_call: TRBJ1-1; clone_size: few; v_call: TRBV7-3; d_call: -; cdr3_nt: TGTGCCAGCAGCTTGCACATGGGAACTGAAGCTTTCTTT; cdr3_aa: CASSLHMGTEAFF
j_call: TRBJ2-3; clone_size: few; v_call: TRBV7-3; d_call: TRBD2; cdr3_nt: TGTGCCAGCAGCCCAGCGGGGGGGCCCGCAGATACGCAGTATTTT; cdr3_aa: CASSPAGGPADTQYF
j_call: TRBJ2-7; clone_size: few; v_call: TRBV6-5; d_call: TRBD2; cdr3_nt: TGTGCCAGCAGTTACGCTAGCGGGGGAGGAACTACCTACGAGCAGTACTTC; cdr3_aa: CASSYASGGGTTYEQYF
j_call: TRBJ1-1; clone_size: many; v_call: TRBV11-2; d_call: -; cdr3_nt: TGTGCCAGCAGCTTCGGACAGTACTACACTGAAGCTTTCTTT; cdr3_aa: CASSFGQYYTEAFF
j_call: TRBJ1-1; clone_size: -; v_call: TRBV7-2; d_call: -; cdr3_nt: TGTGCCAGCAGCTTAACCAGGGAGGTCGCTGAAGCTTTCTTT; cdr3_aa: CASSLTREVAEAFF
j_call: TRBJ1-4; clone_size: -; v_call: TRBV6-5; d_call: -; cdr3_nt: TGTGCCAGCAGTTACTCTTGGGCTAATGAAAAACTGTTTTTT; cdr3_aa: CASSYSWANEKLFF
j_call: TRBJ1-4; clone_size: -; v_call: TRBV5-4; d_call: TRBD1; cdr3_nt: TGTGCCAGCAGTCCGACAGGGTCGGACGAAAAACTGTTTTTT; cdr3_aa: CASSPTGSDEKLFF
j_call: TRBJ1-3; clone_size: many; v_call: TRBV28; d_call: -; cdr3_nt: TGTGCCAGCAGTTTAGGGGGCGCCTCGGGAAACACCATATATTTT; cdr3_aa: CASSLGGASGNTIYF
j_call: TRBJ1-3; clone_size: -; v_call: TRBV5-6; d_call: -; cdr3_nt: TGTGCCAGCAGCTACTCTCCTGGAAACACCATATATTTT; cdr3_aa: CASSYSPGNTIYF
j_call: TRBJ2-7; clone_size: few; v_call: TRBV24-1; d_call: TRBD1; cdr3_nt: TGTGCCACCGAAAAGTGGACAGGTCCCCTTTTCTACGAGCAGTACTTC; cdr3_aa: CATEKWTGPLFYEQYF
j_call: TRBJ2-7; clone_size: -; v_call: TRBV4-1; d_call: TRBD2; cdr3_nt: TGCGCCAGCAGCCCCGTCGGGGGGGAGGGACCCTACGAGCAGTACTTC; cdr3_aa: CASSPVGGEGPYEQYF
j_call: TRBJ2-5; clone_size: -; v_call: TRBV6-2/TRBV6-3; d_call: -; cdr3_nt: TGTGCCAGCACGCGGGGTCTGAAAGAGACCCAGTACTTC; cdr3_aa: CASTRGLKETQYF
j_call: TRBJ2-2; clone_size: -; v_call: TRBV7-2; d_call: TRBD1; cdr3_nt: TGTGCCAGCAGGGGGGGGACAGGGGCCGGGGAGCTGTTTTTT; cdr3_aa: CASRGGTGAGELFF
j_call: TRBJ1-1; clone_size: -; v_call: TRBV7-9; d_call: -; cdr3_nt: TGTGCCAGCAGCCGGTTCTTGAGCCCCGACACTGAAGCTTTCTTT; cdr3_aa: CASSRFLSPDTEAFF
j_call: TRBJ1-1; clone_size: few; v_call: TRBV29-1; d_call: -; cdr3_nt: TGCAGCGTATGGGGTTTGAGCACTGAAGCTTTCTTT; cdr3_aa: CSVWGLSTEAFF
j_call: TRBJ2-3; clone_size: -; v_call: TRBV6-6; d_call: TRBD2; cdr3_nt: TGTGCCAGCAGTTACGGGATGTGGTCAGCGGGAAACCTACCTAGCACAGATACGCAGTATTTT; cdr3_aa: CASSYGMWSAGNLPSTDTQYF
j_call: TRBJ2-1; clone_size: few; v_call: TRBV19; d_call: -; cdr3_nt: TGTGCCAGTAGTACCCGATCGGCGTACGAGCAGTTCTTC; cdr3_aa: CASSTRSAYEQFF
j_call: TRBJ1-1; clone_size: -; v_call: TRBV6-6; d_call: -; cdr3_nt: TGTGCCAGCAGCCGGGACCTCCAGGTGGTGGGCGAAGCTTTCTTT; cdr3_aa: CASSRDLQVVGEAFF
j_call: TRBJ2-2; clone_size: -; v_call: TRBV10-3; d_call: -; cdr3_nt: TGTGCCATTTCTGATGTGGCAGGGAAGACCGGGGAGCTGTTTTTT; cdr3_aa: CAISDVAGKTGELFF
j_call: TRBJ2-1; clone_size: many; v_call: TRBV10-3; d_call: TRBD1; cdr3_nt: TGTGCCAGCCGGGACAGGGGGAATGAGCAGTTCTTC; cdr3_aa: CASRDRGNEQFF
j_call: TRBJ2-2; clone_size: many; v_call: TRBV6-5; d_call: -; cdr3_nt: TGTGCCTCCGGAGGCAGGAAACTAAACACCGGGGAGCTGTTTTTT; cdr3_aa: CASGGRKLNTGELFF
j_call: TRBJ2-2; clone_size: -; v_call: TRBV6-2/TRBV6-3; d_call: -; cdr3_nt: TGTGCCAGCAGTTACTCTGGACTCCCACCCGGGGAGCTGTTTTTT; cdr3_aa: CASSYSGLPPGELFF
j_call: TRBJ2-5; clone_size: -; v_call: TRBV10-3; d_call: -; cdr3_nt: TGTGCCATCAGTGAACCAAGGGTGGAGACCCAGTACTTC; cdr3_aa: CAISEPRVETQYF
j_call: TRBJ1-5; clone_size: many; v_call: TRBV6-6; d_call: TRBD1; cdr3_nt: TGTGCCAGCACAGGCCAGGGGGGACAGCCCCAGCATTTT; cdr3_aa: CASTGQGGQPQHF
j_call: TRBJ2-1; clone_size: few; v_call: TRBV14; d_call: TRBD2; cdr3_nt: TGTGCCAGCAGCCCCGGGTATAGCGGGAATGAGCAGTTCTTC; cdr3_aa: CASSPGYSGNEQFF
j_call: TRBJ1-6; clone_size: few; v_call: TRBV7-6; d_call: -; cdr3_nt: TGTGCCAGCAGCCTAAAGGGGGGCTACGATTCACCCCTCCACTTT; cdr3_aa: CASSLKGGYDSPLHF
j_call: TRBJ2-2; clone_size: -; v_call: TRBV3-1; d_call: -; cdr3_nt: TGTGCCAGCAGCCAAGATCAGCAGCGGCGGGGGGAGCTGTTTTTT; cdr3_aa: CASSQDQQRRGELFF
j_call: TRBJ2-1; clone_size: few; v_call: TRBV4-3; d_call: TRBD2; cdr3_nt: TGCGCCAGCAGCCCATCGGGGACTAGAGGGTCCAATGAGCAGTTCTTC; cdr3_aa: CASSPSGTRGSNEQFF
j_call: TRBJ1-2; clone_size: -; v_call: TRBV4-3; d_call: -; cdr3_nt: TGCGCCAGCAGCCAAGTAGGGCTGGGTGGCTACACCTTC; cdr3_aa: CASSQVGLGGYTF
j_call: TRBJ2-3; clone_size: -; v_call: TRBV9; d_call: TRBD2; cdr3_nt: TGTGCCAGCAGCGCTAGCGGGAATACGCAGTATTTT; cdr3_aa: CASSASGNTQYF
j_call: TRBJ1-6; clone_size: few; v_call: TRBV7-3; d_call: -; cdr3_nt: TGTGCCAGCAGCTCCGCAGGGGACTCACCCCTCCACTTT; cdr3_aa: CASSSAGDSPLHF
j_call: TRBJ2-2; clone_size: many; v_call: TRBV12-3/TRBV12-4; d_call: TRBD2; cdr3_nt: TGTGCCAGCAGTTTACCTCCCTTGGGGGGGTACACCGGGGAGCTGTTTTTT; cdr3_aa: CASSLPPLGGYTGELFF
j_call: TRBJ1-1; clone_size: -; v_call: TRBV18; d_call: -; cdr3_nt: TGTGCCAGCTCACCACCGACGCAACGAGAAGCTTTCTTT; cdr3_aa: CASSPPTQREAFF
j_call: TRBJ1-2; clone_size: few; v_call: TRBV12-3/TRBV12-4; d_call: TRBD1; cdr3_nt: TGTGCCAGCAGACGAGACAGGGCCGGTGGTGGCTACACCTTC; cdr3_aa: CASRRDRAGGGYTF
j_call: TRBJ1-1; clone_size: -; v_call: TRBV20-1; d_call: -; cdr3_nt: TGCAGTGTTGCGCTGCAGGGAGGTGAAGCTTTCTTT; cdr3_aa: CSVALQGGEAFF
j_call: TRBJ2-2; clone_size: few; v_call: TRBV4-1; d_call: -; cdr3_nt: TGCGCCAGCAGCCAAAGACACAACACCGGGGAGCTGTTTTTT; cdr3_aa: CASSQRHNTGELFF
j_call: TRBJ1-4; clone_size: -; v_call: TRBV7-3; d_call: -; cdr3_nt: TGTGCCAGCAGCCCGACGGGGGGTTCGAAAAAGCTGTTTTTT; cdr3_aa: CASSPTGGSKKLFF
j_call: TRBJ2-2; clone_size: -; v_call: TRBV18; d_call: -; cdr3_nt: TGTGCCAGCTCACCACCTTCAGGGACCTCCACCGGGGAGCTGTTTTTT; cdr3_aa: CASSPPSGTSTGELFF
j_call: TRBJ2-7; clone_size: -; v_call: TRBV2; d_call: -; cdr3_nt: TGTGCCAGCAGTTCGGACAGCCCAGACGAGCAGTACTTC; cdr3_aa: CASSSDSPDEQYF
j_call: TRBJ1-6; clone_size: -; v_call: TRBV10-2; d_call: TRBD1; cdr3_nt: TGCGCCAGCCAGGGACAGACCCTCACCCTCCACTTT; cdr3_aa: CASQGQTLTLHF
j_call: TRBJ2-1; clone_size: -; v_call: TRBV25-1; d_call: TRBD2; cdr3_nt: TGTGCCAGCAGTGCGCTAGCGGTAGGGCAGTTCTTC; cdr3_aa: CASSALAVGQFF
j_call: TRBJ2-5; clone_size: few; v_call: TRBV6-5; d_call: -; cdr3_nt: TGTGCCAGCAGGTCGACAGGACCGTACCAAGAGACCCAGTACTTC; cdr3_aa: CASRSTGPYQETQYF
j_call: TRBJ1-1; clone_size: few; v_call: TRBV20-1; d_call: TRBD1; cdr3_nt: TGCAGTGCTAGCTCCTGGACAGGGGGGGAGGACACTGAAGCTTTCTTT; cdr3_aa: CSASSWTGGEDTEAFF